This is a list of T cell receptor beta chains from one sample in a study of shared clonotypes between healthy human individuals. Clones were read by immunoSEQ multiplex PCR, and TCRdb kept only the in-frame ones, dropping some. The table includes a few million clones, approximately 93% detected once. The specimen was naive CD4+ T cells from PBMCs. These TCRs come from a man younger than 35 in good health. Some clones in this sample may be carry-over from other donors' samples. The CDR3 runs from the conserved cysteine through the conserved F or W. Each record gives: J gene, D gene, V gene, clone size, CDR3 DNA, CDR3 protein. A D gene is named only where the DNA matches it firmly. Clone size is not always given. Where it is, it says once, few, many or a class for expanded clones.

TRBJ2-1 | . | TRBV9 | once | TGTGCCAGCAGCGTATTAGCCGTGACAGGCTACAATGAGCAGTTCTTC | CASSVLAVTGYNEQFF
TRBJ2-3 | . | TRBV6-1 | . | TGTGCCAGCAGTCGACAGAGCACAGATACGCAGTATTTT | CASSRQSTDTQYF
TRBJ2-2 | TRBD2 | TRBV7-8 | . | TGTGCCAGCAGCTTGGGACTAGCGGGAAACACCGGGGAGCTGTTTTTT | CASSLGLAGNTGELFF
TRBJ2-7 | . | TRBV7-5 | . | TGTGCCAGAAGCCCCGATCCGCGGGAGTACTTC | CARSPDPREYF
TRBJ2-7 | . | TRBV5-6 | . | TGTGCCAGCAGCGAAACAGGTACCGACTACGAGCAGTACTTC | CASSETGTDYEQYF
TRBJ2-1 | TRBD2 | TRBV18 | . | TGTGCCAGCTCACCCTCCCAGGTTAGCGGGGATGAGCAGTTCTTC | CASSPSQVSGDEQFF
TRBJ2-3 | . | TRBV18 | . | TGTGCCAGCTCACCAGGCGGGTACACAGATACGCAGTATTTT | CASSPGGYTDTQYF
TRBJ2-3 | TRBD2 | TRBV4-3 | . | TGCGCCAGCAGCCAAGGACTAGCGGGAGATTATACGCAGTATTTT | CASSQGLAGDYTQYF
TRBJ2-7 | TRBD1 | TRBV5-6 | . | TGTGCCAGCAGCTTGGCTGGACAGGGGTTTCACGAGCAGTACTTC | CASSLAGQGFHEQYF
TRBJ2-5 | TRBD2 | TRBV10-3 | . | TGTGCCATCAGGTCTCCAGCTAGCGGGAGTACGGAGACCCAGTACTTC | CAIRSPASGSTETQYF
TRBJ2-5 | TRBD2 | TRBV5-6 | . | TGTGCCAGCAGCTCGGTAGCGGGATTAGAGACCCAGTACTTC | CASSSVAGLETQYF
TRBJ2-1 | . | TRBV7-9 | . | TGTGCCAGCAGCCCCCGGGACAACTACAATGAGCAGTTCTTC | CASSPRDNYNEQFF
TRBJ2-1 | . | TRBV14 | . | TGTGCCAGCAGCCAAGTTCCGCTTCAGGGGCAGTTCTTC | CASSQVPLQGQFF
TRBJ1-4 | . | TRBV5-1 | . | TGCGCCAGCAGCTTGGCGGCAGCAACTAATGAAAAACTGTTTTTT | CASSLAAATNEKLFF
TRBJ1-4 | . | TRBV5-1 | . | TGCGCCAGCAGTCCCGGGACGGCCGAAAAACTGTTTTTT | CASSPGTAEKLFF
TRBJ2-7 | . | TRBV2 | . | TGTGCCAGCAGTGTGTTGGGGGGCTACGAGCAGTACTTC | CASSVLGGYEQYF
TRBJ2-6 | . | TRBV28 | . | TGTGCCAGCAGTTTTGTTTTCGTCAGCCGGGATCTACCCTTCTCTGGGGCCAACGTCCTGACTTTC | CASSFVFVSRDLPFSGANVLTF
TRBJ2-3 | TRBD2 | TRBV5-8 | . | TGTGCCAGCAGCCCGGGAGGGGTCGCAGATACGCAGTATTTT | CASSPGGVADTQYF
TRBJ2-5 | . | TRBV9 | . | TGTGCCAGCAGCGTGGCTGGCGGGATCCAAGAGACCCAGTACTTC | CASSVAGGIQETQYF
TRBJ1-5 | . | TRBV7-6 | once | TGTGCCAGCAGCTTAAGACCCTCCAATCAGCCCCAGCATTTT | CASSLRPSNQPQHF
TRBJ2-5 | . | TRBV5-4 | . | TGTGCCAGCAGCTTGGGTTGGCAGGTGGAGACCCAGTACTTC | CASSLGWQVETQYF
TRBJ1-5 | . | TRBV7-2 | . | TGTGCCAGCAGCCAACTTCCGGGGGTAGATCAGCCCCAGCATTTT | CASSQLPGVDQPQHF
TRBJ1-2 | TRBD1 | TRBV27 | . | TGTGCCAGCGGGCAGGGGGCGCACTATGGCTACACCTTC | CASGQGAHYGYTF
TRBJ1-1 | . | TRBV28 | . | TGTGCCAGCGGCTCGGGACACATCACGAACACTGAAGCTTTCTTT | CASGSGHITNTEAFF
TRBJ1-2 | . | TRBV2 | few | TGTGCCAGCAGTCCGACATCCGTCTATGGCTACACCTTC | CASSPTSVYGYTF
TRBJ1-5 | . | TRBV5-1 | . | TGCGCCAGCAGCTTGGAGGGGGGACGGAATCAGCCCCAGCATTTT | CASSLEGGRNQPQHF
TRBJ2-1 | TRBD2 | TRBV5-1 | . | TGCGCCAGCAGCTTGGCCCCAGCGGGATCTTACTACAATGAGCAGTTCTTC | CASSLAPAGSYYNEQFF
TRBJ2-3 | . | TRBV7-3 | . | TGTGCCAGCAGTGGCATAGTATCCGATACGCAGTATTTT | CASSGIVSDTQYF
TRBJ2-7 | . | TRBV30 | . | TGTGCCTGGAGGGGCCAGGGAGCCTACGAGCAGTACTTC | CAWRGQGAYEQYF
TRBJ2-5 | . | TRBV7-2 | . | TGTGCCAGCGGACGGGGTCGGCAGGAGACCCAGTACTTC | CASGRGRQETQYF
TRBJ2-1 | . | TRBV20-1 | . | TGCAGTGCTAGTAGACGCGATGAGCAGTTCTTC | CSASRRDEQFF
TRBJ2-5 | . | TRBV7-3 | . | TGTGCCAGCAGCTTGTTCGGGGAACCAGAGACCCAGTACTTC | CASSLFGEPETQYF
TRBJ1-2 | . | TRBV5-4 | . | TGTGCCAGCAGCTTAGTCCCGGAGAGCTCCGGCTACACCTTC | CASSLVPESSGYTF
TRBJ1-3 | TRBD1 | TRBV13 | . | TGTGCCAGCAGCTCCTCGGACAGGGCGAACACCATATATTTT | CASSSSDRANTIYF
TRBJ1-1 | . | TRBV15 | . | TGTGCCACCAGCAGAGACCCGGGACTCATGAACACTGAAGCTTTCTTT | CATSRDPGLMNTEAFF
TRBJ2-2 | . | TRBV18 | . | TGTGCCAGCTCACCTGCTGCCCAATCAAACACCGGGGAGCTGTTTTTT | CASSPAAQSNTGELFF
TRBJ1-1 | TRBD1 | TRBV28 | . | TGTGCCAGCAGTACGGGACAGGTGAACACTGAAGCTTTCTTT | CASSTGQVNTEAFF
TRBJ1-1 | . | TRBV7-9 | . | TGCGCCAGCAGCTTACGGGGAGCTGAAGCTTTCTTT | CASSLRGAEAFF
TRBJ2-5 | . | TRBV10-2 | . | TGCGCCAGCAAGTACGGCCTGGAGACCCAGTACTTC | CASKYGLETQYF
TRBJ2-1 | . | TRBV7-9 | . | TGTGCCAGCAGCTTAAGGACAGCCCCCTCCTACAATGAGCAGTTCTTC | CASSLRTAPSYNEQFF
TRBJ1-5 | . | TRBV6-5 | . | TGTGCCAGCAACGATCAGGGTCAGCCCCAGCATTTT | CASNDQGQPQHF
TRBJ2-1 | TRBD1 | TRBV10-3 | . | TGTGCCATCAGCATCTTCCGGGACAGGGGGCTCAATGAGCAGTTCTTC | CAISIFRDRGLNEQFF
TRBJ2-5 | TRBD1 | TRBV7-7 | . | TGTGCCAGCAGCCTGGGGACAGGCCAAGAGACCCAGTACTTC | CASSLGTGQETQYF
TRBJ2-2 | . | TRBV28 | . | TGTGCCACGCACAGCGACAACACCGGGGAGCTGTTTTTT | CATHSDNTGELFF
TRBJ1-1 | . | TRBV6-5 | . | TGTGCCAGCAGTAGGACAGTAGAGAACACTGAAGCTTTCTTT | CASSRTVENTEAFF
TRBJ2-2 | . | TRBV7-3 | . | TGTGCCAGCAGTCCCTTCCCGATCGCGAACACCGGGGAGCTGTTTTTT | CASSPFPIANTGELFF
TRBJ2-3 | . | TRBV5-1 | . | TGCGCCAGCAGCTTGAATGGAACGCAGTATTTT | CASSLNGTQYF
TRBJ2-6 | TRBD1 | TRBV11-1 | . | TGTGCCAGCAGCGTAGCGACAGGGTCTGGGGCCAACGTCCTGACTTTC | CASSVATGSGANVLTF
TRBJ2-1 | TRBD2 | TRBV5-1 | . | TGCGCCAGCAGCTCCTTAGCGGGAGGATACAATGAGCAGTTCTTC | CASSSLAGGYNEQFF
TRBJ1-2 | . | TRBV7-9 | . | TGTGCCAGCAGCTTCTCAGATGGTGGTCGGGGCTACACCTTC | CASSFSDGGRGYTF
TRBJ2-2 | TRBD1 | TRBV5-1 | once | TGCGCCAGCAGCTTGGACAGGGGGCATCCCGGGGAGCTGTTTTTT | CASSLDRGHPGELFF
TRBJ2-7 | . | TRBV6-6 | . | TGTGCCAGCAGTTGGGCACAAACTACGGAAGAGCAGTACTTC | CASSWAQTTEEQYF
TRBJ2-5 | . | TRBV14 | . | TGTGCCAGCACACGGGGGGCAACTCGAGGAGAGACCCAGTACTTC | CASTRGATRGETQYF
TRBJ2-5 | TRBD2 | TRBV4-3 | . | TGCGCCAGCAGCCCAACAGCGGGACGAGGGGCTGAGACCCAGTACTTC | CASSPTAGRGAETQYF